This TCR beta chain came from a study of blood T cell repertoires in COVID-19. This clone showed up just a few times. Original processing notes: Amplification from reference gene primers served as the basis for estimated nucleated cell counts. Here immunoSEQ multiplex PCR was the method, and the copy in TCRdb shows in-frame clones only, minus some. V and J calls and clone size follow that table, whereas D and trimming were derived from the DNA. Among about 220,000 clones listed, approximately 80% were seen once. Trimming took off 4 bases at V and 1 base at J, with 13 bases between the two ends. CDR3 size: 15 residues. Germline V CDR1 and CDR2: SEHNR, FQNEAQ (reference sequence).

The chain uses TRBV7-9 and TRBJ1-1; D is unresolved. The source of this sequence is a man aged 45 to 65 with active or convalescent COVID-19. Material for sequencing was peripheral blood. CDR3 sequence: CASSSGKAGNTEAFF. Written as DNA, the CDR3 is TGTGCCAGCAGCTCGGGGAAAGCTGGGAACACTGAAGCTTTCTTT.